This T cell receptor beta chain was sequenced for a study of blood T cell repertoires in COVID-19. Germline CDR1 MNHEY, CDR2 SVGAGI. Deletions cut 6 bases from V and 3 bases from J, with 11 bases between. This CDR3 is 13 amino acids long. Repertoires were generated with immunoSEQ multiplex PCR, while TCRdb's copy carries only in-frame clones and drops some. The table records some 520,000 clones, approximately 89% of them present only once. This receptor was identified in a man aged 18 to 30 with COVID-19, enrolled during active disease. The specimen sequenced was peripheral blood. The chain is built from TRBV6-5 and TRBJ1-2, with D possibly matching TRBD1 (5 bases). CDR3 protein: CASRRGGDYGYTF. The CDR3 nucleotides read TGTGCCAGCAGGCGGGGGGGGGACTATGGCTACACCTTC.